A single sample is the source of the 27 T cell receptor beta chains below, sequenced in a study of cytotoxic CD8 clonotypes in ibrutinib-treated CLL. TCRdb's table, derived via immunoSEQ multiplex PCR, lists solely in-frame clones and lacks some. The sample holds more than 110,000 clones, 80% seen once. The sample here was PBMCs, taken after 36 months of ibrutinib treatment. These receptor sequences come from a human donor with chronic lymphocytic leukemia.

The J gene is TRBJ1-3, the V gene TRBV5-8; D remains ambiguous. The V end was cut by 1 base, the J end by 5 bases, with 7 bases between. Per the germline V gene, CDR1 is SGHTS and CDR2 is YDEGEE. The CDR3 sequence is 13 residues long. The chain's CDR3 is CASSLIGRNTIYF. CDR3 sequence (DNA): TGTGCCAGCAGCTTGATTGGGAGAAACACCATATATTTT.

A few counts support this clone. V gene TRBV30 combines with J gene TRBJ1-5; the D is unclear. Germline V gene lookup returns CDR1 GTSNPN and CDR2 SVGIG (reference sequence). The germline V and J ends were trimmed by 2 bases and 3 bases, with 8 bases remaining between them. The CDR3 covers 13 residues. CDR3 amino acids: CAWSRSPNQPQHF. In DNA form, the CDR3 reads TGTGCCTGGAGTCGGTCCCCCAATCAGCCCCAGCATTTT.

This clone was seen more than once but under ten times. The chain uses TRBV10-3 and TRBJ2-7; 12 bases agree with TRBD2. The CDR3 covers 13 residues. The J segment lost 4 bases and the V segment lost 7 bases, leaving 2 bases of the junction unmatched. Germline loops: CDR1 ENHRY, CDR2 SYGVKD. Written as DNA, the CDR3 is TGTGCCATCAAACTAGCGGGAGGATACGAGCAGTACTTC. It codes for CAIKLAGGYEQYF.

This clone was seen many times. The chain is built from TRBV20-1 and TRBJ1-2; D possibly corresponds to TRBD1 (6 bases). CDR3 length: 11 residues. Germline values: CDR1 DFQATT, CDR2 SNEGSKA (reference sequence). The V and J ends lost 6 bases and 7 bases respectively, with 12 bases between them. This CDR3 reads CSATGSGGYTF. The CDR3 DNA reads TGCAGTGCAACAGGGAGTGGTGGCTACACCTTC.

This clone has a single count. The V and J genes are TRBV28 and TRBJ1-4; no firm D call. The CDR3 is 16 residues long. Germline lookup yields CDR1 MDHEN and CDR2 SYDVKM. Trimming shortened V by 6 bases and J by 4 bases, and 18 bases separated the two germline ends. The DNA for the CDR3 is TGTGCCAGCAGCTTACTAGCGGGCTTCTATAATGAAAAACTGTTTTTT. Its protein is CASSLLAGFYNEKLFF.

The gene calls are TRBV19 and TRBJ2-3; D possibly corresponds to TRBD2 (5 bases). Germline lookup yields CDR1 LNHDA and CDR2 SQIVND (reference sequence). This CDR3 is built from 11 residues. The V end was cut by 10 bases, the J end by 7 bases, with 12 bases between. CDR3 in amino acids: CATRLHHTQYF. Written as DNA, the CDR3 is TGTGCCACTCGACTACACCATACGCAGTATTTT.

V is TRBV18 and J is TRBJ2-7; D uncertain. The CDR3 extends over 14 amino acids. CDR1 is KGHSH, CDR2 LQKENI, per germline. V dropped 5 bases and J dropped 0 bases, with 11 bases sitting between them. As DNA, the CDR3 is TGTGCCAGCTCAAAAGTGGCGGACTCCTACGAGCAGTACTTC. Translation: CASSKVADSYEQYF.

Here the CDR3 DNA reads TGCGCCAGCAGCTTGGCGGGGACCTACGAGCAGTACTTC. As protein: CASSLAGTYEQYF. This chain connects TRBV5-1 to TRBJ2-7, with D possibly TRBD2 on 5 matching bases. Looked up from germline, CDR1 is SGHRS and CDR2 is YFSETQ. V was shortened by 0 bases and J by 2 bases, with 6 bases between the two germline ends. CDR3 length: 13 amino acids.

The chain couples TRBV5-4 to TRBJ1-4; TRBD1 might be the D (6 bases). The V gene's germline CDR1 is SGHNT and CDR2 YYREEE (reference sequence). The CDR3 sequence is 16 residues long. The ends were cut back, 0 bases at V and 7 bases at J, with 16 bases in the middle. This chain's CDR3 is CASSLAIQGGGEKLFF. CDR3 DNA: TGTGCCAGCAGCTTGGCCATACAGGGTGGAGGTGAAAAACTGTTTTTT. Together with reference TRBV5-4 and TRBJ1-4, the CDR3 gives the full variable domain: ETGVTQSPTHLIKTRGQQVTLRCSSQSGHNTVSWYQQALGQGPQFIFQYYREEENGRGNFPPRFSGLQFPNYSSELNVNALELDDSALYLCASSLAIQGGGEKLFFGSGTQLSVL.

The chain is built from TRBV6-5 and TRBJ2-1, with 8 bases matching TRBD2. The CDR3 is 15 residues long. CDR1 and CDR2 (germline): MNHEY, SVGAGI. V lost 6 bases to trimming and J lost 0 bases; unmatched junction nucleotides: 4. CDR3 loop: CASRIAGRSYNEQFF. CDR3 nucleotide sequence: TGTGCCAGCAGAATAGCGGGGCGCTCCTACAATGAGCAGTTCTTC.

This clone has more than one count but fewer than ten. The CDR3 sequence: CASSSGTGGNTIYF. The CDR3 bases are TGTGCCAGCAGCTCCGGGACAGGTGGAAACACCATATATTTT. The V and J genes are TRBV7-9 and TRBJ1-3, with TRBD1 matching over 8 bases. The CDR3 has 14 residues. J lost 3 bases, V lost 4 bases, and 2 bases had no gene match. Germline assignment: CDR1 SEHNR and CDR2 FQNEAQ (reference sequence).

This clone was seen only once. The chain uses TRBV5-4 and TRBJ2-3; TRBD2 matches 9 bases. V lost 3 bases and J lost 5; bases outside the gene matches: 13. CDR3 length: 17 amino acids. The germline gives CDR1 SGHNT, CDR2 YYREEE (reference sequence). The CDR3 loop reads CASSSSGRGGGIDTQYF. The CDR3 DNA follows: TGTGCCAGCAGCTCCAGCGGGCGGGGGGGAGGTATAGATACGCAGTATTTT.

The chain has TRBV7-8 and TRBJ2-5; 10 bases fit TRBD1. This CDR3 contains 15 residues. The germline gives CDR1 SGHVS, CDR2 FQNEAQ. With V trimmed by 6 bases and J by 8 bases, 12 bases remained unmatched. CDR3 amino acids: CASRAGTGALGTQYF. The CDR3 DNA is TGTGCCAGCAGGGCCGGGACAGGGGCGTTGGGAACCCAGTACTTC.

The J gene is TRBJ2-1, the V gene TRBV12-5; D tentatively reads TRBD1 or TRBD2 (6 bases each). CDR3 size: 17 residues. Per germline, CDR1 LGHNT and CDR2 FRNRAP. V lost 0 bases to trimming and J lost 1 base, with 13 bases between them. The chain's CDR3 is CASGLVQGLGSYNEQFF. The CDR3 DNA reads as TGTGCTAGTGGTTTGGTACAGGGACTGGGTTCCTACAATGAGCAGTTCTTC.

J is TRBJ1-2 and V is TRBV6-5; TRBD1 matches at 7 bases. The V segment lost 6 bases and the J segment 5 bases; nucleotides outside the gene matches: 9. Germline loops: CDR1 MNHEY, CDR2 SVGAGI. The CDR3 is 14 amino acids. The DNA for the CDR3 is TGTGCCAGCAGCCGGGACAGTGTTCGGTATGGCTACACCTTC. Its protein product is CASSRDSVRYGYTF.

With respect to this clone: One junction end disagrees with the germline gene, perhaps due to a read error. The chain couples TRBV19 to TRBJ2-7; 10 bases match TRBD2. Per germline, CDR1 LNHDA and CDR2 SQIVND (reference sequence). This CDR3 has 15 amino acids. The CDR3 here is CASSLSGGASDEQYF. The CDR3 DNA sequence: TGTGCCAGTAGTCTAAGCGGGGGGGCCTCCGACGAGCAGTACTTC.

The CDR3 region is CAKEEDPDYEQYF. CDR3 in DNA: TGCGCCAAGGAGGAAGATCCTGACTACGAGCAGTACTTC. The chain is built from TRBV10-1 and TRBJ2-7; D may be TRBD2 (5 bases). The CDR3 runs 13 residues. Trimming took 10 bases from V and 3 from J, leaving 16 bases between them. Germline loops: CDR1 WNHNN, CDR2 SYGVQD (reference sequence).

J is TRBJ2-1 and V is TRBV11-2; TRBD2 matches at 10 bases. The CDR3 length is 16 residues. Germline lookup yields CDR1 SGHAT and CDR2 FQNNGV. The V segment lost 7 bases and the J segment 2 bases; nucleotides outside the gene matches: 8. The CDR3 DNA reads TGTGCCAGCACTGCCCTTAGCGGGAGGACCTACAATGAGCAGTTCTTC. Amino acid sequence: CASTALSGRTYNEQFF.

CDR3 bases: TGTGCCTGGGAGGGCGGCCGCGAGCAGTACTTC. This sequence encodes CAWEGGREQYF. The rearrangement links TRBV30 to TRBJ2-7; tentatively, D is TRBD2 (5 bases). The CDR3 contains 11 residues. Germline CDR1 and CDR2: GTSNPN and SVGIG (reference sequence). Trimming stripped 5 bases from V and 6 bases from J, with 11 bases between.

This sequence joins TRBV7-9 and TRBJ2-3; tentative D call: TRBD1 (5 bases). Germline V gene lookup returns CDR1 SEHNR and CDR2 FQNEAQ (reference sequence). V was cut by 2 bases and J by 2 bases, with 11 bases left in between. This CDR3 is built from 15 residues. The CDR3 region has the DNA TGTGCCAGCAGCTTATTTGCAGGGCACACAGATACGCAGTATTTT. This codes for CASSLFAGHTDTQYF. The full variable domain, its missing parts supplied by reference TRBV7-9 and TRBJ2-3, is DTGVSQNPRHKITKRGQNVTFRCDPISEHNRLYWYRQTLGQGPEFLTYFQNEAQLEKSRLLSDRFSAERPKGSFSTLEIQRTEQGDSAMYLCASSLFAGHTDTQYFGPGTRLTVL.

V and J are TRBV4-1 and TRBJ1-6; TRBD1 matches at 9 bases. The CDR3 loop spans 19 amino acids. Unmatched junction bases numbered 10, after V lost 0 bases and J lost 4 bases. Germline V lookup: CDR1 MGHRA, CDR2 YSYEKL. In nucleotides, the CDR3 is TGCGCCAGCAGCCAAGAAGGACAGGGGCGGGGGGCATATAATTCACCCCTCCACTTT. Translated, it gives CASSQEGQGRGAYNSPLHF.

The CDR3 spells CASSSAGQGVTDTQYF. In nucleotides, the CDR3 is TGTGCCAGCAGCTCAGCGGGACAGGGGGTCACAGATACGCAGTATTTT. The rearrangement joins TRBV11-3 to TRBJ2-3, with 11 bases aligning to TRBD1. Per the germline V gene, CDR1 is SGHNT and CDR2 is YENEEA. This CDR3 is built from 16 residues. Germline trimming cut 4 bases from V and 2 bases from J; bases unmatched to any gene: 5.

V gene TRBV5-4 combines with J gene TRBJ2-5; possibly TRBD2 for D (7 bases). There are 15 residues in the CDR3. CDR1 and CDR2 from the germline V gene are SGHNT and YYREEE (reference sequence). Trimming removed 4 bases at V and 5 bases at J, with 18 bases between. CDR3 region: CASSPQRGGRETQYF. CDR3 bases: TGTGCCAGCAGCCCTCAAAGGGGGGGCCGGGAGACCCAGTACTTC.

V is TRBV10-2 and J is TRBJ2-7; TRBD2 aligns across 9 bases. The CDR3 extends over 15 amino acids. In germline, CDR1 is WSHSY, CDR2 SAAADI. V lost 1 base to trimming and J lost 2 bases; unmatched junction nucleotides: 3. CDR3 bases: TGCGCCAGCAGTGAGTTTAGCGGGGGACCCTACGAGCAGTACTTC. This gives the protein CASSEFSGGPYEQYF.

The chain recombines TRBV6-1 with TRBJ2-3; tentative D call: TRBD1 (5 bases). The CDR3 length is 13 residues. CDR1 is MNHNS, CDR2 SASEGT, per germline. Trimming shortened V by 4 bases and J by 1 base, and 6 bases separated the two germline ends. CDR3 bases: TGTGCCAGCAGTGTACAGGGCACAGATACGCAGTATTTT. Encoded protein: CASSVQGTDTQYF.

This clone appeared once. The gene calls are TRBV6-6 and TRBJ2-1; D possibly uses TRBD1 or TRBD2 (5 bases each). This CDR3 is 11 amino acids long. With 7 bases removed from V and 8 bases from J, the gap between germline ends came to 9 bases. Germline V gene data show CDR1 as MNHNY and CDR2 as SVGAGI (reference sequence). The CDR3 DNA reads as TGTGCCAGCACTTGGGGGTATGAGCAGTTCTTC. Encoded protein: CASTWGYEQFF.

The rearrangement joins TRBV19 to TRBJ2-7; D could derive from TRBD1 or TRBD2 (5 bases each). Trimming left V 4 bases short and J 2 bases short, with 12 bases between. Germline loops: CDR1 LNHDA, CDR2 SQIVND (reference sequence). The CDR3 covers 14 residues. The CDR3 loop reads CASSRGRQAYEQYF. In nucleotides, the CDR3 is TGTGCCAGTAGTAGGGGACGGCAAGCCTACGAGCAGTACTTC.